This T cell receptor beta chain was obtained from a study of tumor-infiltrating lymphocytes in primary liver carcinoma. For the study at large: Tumors, staged T1-T3 N0M0, spanned 4.2 to 10 cm.

The study's findings and limits: Tumors had a top-250-clone fraction that was significantly higher than blood (p = 0.039).

TCR beta cDNA came from about 470 ng total RNA, primed with a constant-region primer. ARM-PCR was slightly modified, and three nested multiplex PCR rounds with it gave rise to the TCR beta libraries. PCR rounds one and two used TRBV1-TRBV30 forward primers with a C-beta reverse primer for around 11 cycles each. Using its own MiXCR run on the multiplex PCR reads, TCRdb lists one record per CDR3 protein. The repertoire has about 50,000 distinct CDR3 sequences, around 77% of them found once; the top ten carry about 24%. This clonotype was recorded once. The antigen is not known. One end of the junction fails to match germline, which may point to a read error. This CDR3 region has 15 residues. The germline CDR1 and CDR2 sequences are SGHRS and YFSETQ. Taking about 18-32 mg of unsorted bulk tissue, the authors co-extracted RNA and DNA. Chronic HBV infection affected patients, none of whom had received treatment.

Sequenced: liver tumor tissue from sampling region 5. Subset defined: tumor region T5, tumor centre. The chain uses TRBV5-1 and TRBJ2-2; D ambiguous. The sequence was collected from a man between 40 and 49 years old with primary liver carcinoma and hepatitis B virus infection. CDR3 DNA: TGCGCAAGCAGCTTGAGGATAGGGATAACCGGGGAGCTGTTTTTT. It specifies CASSLRIGITGELFF.